This TCR beta chain was documented in a study of Ad26.COV2.S vaccination and SARS-CoV-2 variants. Regarding treatment: 19 received Ad26.COV2.S at low or high dose, single or two shots; about five received placebo; per-sample allocation not given. Day 63 after the first vaccine or placebo injection was the time point for sampling. TCRdb keeps only in-frame clones here, not all; method: immunoSEQ multiplex PCR. This sample has about 350,000 clones, with roughly nine tenths found just once. This CDR3 has 14 residues. From germline, CDR1 is SGHTA and CDR2 FQGTGA. V lost 2 bases and J 1 base, leaving 9 bases between the germline ends.

The clonotype was recovered from a person aged 18-65 years who received the Ad26.COV2.S COVID-19 vaccine or a placebo. This specimen consisted of peripheral blood, obtained in a trial of Ad26.COV2.S vaccine versus placebo. The chain uses TRBV7-3 and TRBJ2-7, with D perhaps given as TRBD1 or TRBD2 (6 bases each). The chain's CDR3 is CASSLWGASYEQYF. For the CDR3, the DNA is TGTGCCAGCAGCTTATGGGGGGCGTCCTACGAGCAGTACTTC.